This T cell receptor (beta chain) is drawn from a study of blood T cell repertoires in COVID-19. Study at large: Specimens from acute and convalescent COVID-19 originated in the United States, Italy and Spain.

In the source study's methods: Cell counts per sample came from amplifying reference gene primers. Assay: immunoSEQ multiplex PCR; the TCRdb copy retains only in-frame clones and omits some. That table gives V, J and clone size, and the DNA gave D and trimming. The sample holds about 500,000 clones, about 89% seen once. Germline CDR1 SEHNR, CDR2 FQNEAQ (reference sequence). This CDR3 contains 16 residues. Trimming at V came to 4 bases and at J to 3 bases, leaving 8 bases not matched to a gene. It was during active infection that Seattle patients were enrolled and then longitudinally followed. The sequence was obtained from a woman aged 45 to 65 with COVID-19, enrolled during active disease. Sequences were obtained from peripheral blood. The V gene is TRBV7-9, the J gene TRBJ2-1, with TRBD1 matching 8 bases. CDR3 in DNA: TGTGCCAGCAGCTATACCGGGACAGGTAACTACAATGAGCAGTTCTTC. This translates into CASSYTGTGNYNEQFF.